This TCR beta chain stems from a study of CD4 T cells in relation to SARS-CoV-2 and coronaviruses. For the study at large: PBMCs were cultured with antigen for nine to ten days before TCR beta sequencing.

The germline CDR1 and CDR2 sequences are SGHRS and YFSETQ. The CDR3 covers 22 residues. The trim removed 4 bases at V and 0 bases at J, leaving 20 bases unmatched. Libraries were prepared by immunoSEQ multiplex PCR; TCRdb keeps only in-frame clonotypes and omits some of them. This sample has 15,000 to 20,000 clones, with about four fifths found just once. Of note for this clone: Its target is unknown.

The unexposed donors gave CD4+ T cells in about 2010-2019, prior to COVID-19. The cells were cultured for about ten days before CD4+ T cells were isolated. This receptor was identified in a human donor in good health. The specimen was CD4+ T cells from PBMCs, cultured in vitro. The gene calls are TRBV5-1 and TRBJ2-6, with TRBD1 matching over 9 bases. The CDR3 coding sequence is TGCGCCAGCAGCCCTGGAGGGCCTATGGGACAGGGAACCCTCTCTGGGGCCAACGTCCTGACTTTC. Translation: CASSPGGPMGQGTLSGANVLTF.